The TCR beta chain under discussion was sequenced for a study of Graves' ophthalmopathy and Graves' hyperthyroidism. Study-wide background: Prior to any treatment, peripheral blood was collected at the time of initial diagnosis.

Amplification targeted the TCR beta CDR3 regions, with RNA transcripts as the source material. RT-PCR in the first round used HTBI primers; a second-round multiplex PCR followed. TCRdb reanalysed the multiplex PCR reads using MiXCR and keeps one entry per CDR3 protein. The repertoire holds 20,000 to 30,000 distinct CDR3 sequences, with around 50% as singletons. Germline V gene data show CDR1 as SGHRS and CDR2 as YFSETQ. The CDR3 consists of 13 residues. Only newly diagnosed hyperthyroidism patients aged 18 to 65, with under 2 months' duration, were enrolled. PBMCs were isolated from a roughly 10 ml sample of fresh peripheral blood. Regarding this clonotype: At one boundary the junction diverges from the germline segment, which might be a read error.

The genes are TRBV5-1 and TRBJ1-2; D unclear. Sequenced: peripheral blood. The clonotype originates from an adult woman with stable Graves' hyperthyroidism. The CDR3 spells CASSKQKKDGYTF. CDR3 nucleotides: TGCGCCAGCAGCAAACAGAAGAAGGATGGCTACACCTTT.